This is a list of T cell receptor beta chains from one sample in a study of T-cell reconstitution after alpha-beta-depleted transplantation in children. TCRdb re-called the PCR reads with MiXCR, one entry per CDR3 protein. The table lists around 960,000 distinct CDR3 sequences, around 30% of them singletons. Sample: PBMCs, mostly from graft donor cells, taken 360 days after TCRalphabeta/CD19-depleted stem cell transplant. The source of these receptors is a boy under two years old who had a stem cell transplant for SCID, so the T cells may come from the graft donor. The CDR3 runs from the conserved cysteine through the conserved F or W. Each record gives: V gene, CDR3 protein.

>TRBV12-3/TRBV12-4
CASSLALAKRGSYEQYF
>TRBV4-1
CASSLRTSGGHVQETQYF
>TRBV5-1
CASSLDRGQETQYF
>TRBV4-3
CASSQHRGRDFISTDTQYF
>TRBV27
CASSSNRGQTYEQYF
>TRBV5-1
CASRARVETQYF
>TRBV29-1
CSVEAGAGETQYF
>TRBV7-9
CASSLRWAPSYEQYF
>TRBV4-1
CASSQDEGAGPTEAFF
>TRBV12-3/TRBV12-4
CASRSGGAANEQFF
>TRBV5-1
CASSSGTGIGELFF
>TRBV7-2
CASSPGPGRSSTDTQYF
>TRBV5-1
CASSTPSGQSYPYEQYF
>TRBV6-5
CASSYPGGPQETQYF
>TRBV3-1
CASSQAERLGGGLFF
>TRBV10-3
CAISESRNNEQFF
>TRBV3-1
CASSPPSGIEAFF
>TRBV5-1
CASSLAQSLNTDTQYF
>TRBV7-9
CASSSPGSPLHF
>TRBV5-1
CASSARGTEYYEQYF
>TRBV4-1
CASSQDKLAGGPGEQFF
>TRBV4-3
CASSQDPRSNYGYTF
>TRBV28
CASSLGGFSNYGYTF
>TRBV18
CASSPRMETQYF
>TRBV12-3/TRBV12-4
CASSWGVNTEAFF
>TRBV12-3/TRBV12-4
CASSPSGGRAYEQYF
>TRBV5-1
CASKRGSLATNEKLFF
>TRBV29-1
CSVGGGGPPYEQYF
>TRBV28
CASSFEGSGTEAFF
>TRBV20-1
CSARVSQLGTGELFF
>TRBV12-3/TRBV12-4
CASSFVGRDGAFF
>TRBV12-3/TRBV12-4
CASSLQQPPTEAFF
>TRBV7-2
CASSRDRARELFF
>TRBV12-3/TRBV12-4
CASSPSTFYGYTF
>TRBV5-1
CASSLNREYNEQFF
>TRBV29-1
CSAERSGVRTDTQYF
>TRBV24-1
CATSDSDRPYNEQFF
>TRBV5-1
CASCLYGPLPSTDTQYF
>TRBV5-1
CASSLWGDLYYGYTF
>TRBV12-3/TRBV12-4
CASSLGLADPYEQYF
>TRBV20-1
CSALKPGPKTNTGELFF
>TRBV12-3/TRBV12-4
CASSPRDEQFF
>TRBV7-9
CASNYPLAGGPDNEQFF
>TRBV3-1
CASSQGRRQGAGNTIYF
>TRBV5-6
CASSSDRGDVREQFF
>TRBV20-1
CSARDSRGVGGLGEKLFF
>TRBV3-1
CASSPWGSGDTDTQYF
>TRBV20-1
CSARDRLAGETQYF
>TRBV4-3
CASSHRFGLAGDGLGETQYF
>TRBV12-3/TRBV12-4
CASSLDLTADTQYF
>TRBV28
CASQTGTPDTYEQYF
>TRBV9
CASSGGLVGGGSYNEQFF
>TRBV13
CASSATGTQNTEAFF
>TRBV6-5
CASSYLSGTGTYEQYF